A single T cell receptor (beta chain) is shown here with its context. The clone's antigen remains unknown. Per-base quality was not reported, and no clone a single base away is much larger than it. Other nucleotide sequences from this sample produce the same CDR3. This sample stems from a study of beta chain features in type 1 diabetes listed by TCRdb under 2018. Study-wide context: Mean age, gender distribution, total cell number and subset yield were not different between patients and healthy donors. A total of some 100,000,000 sorted cells were examined across all samples, and the number of cells per subset was strongly correlated with RNA yield. In the study, TCRB repertoires of sorted circulating CD4+ T cell subsets from recently diagnosed type 1 diabetes patients were compared with those of matched healthy donors. Regulatory and stem cell-like memory subsets were obtained from only 8 patients and roughly eight healthy donors, while naive and central memory subsets were obtained from all 30 or so donors.

CDR1 SQVTM and CDR2 ANQGSEA are derived from the germline V gene. There are 11 amino acids in the CDR3, from cysteine to phenylalanine inclusive. Left in the record is the CDR3 DNA by itself, 33 bases read in frame from the first base. V is clipped by 4 bases and J by 3 bases, and the sequence between their germline boundaries is 6 bases long. From each donor, a single peripheral blood sample of approximately 110 mL on average was drawn into heparinised tubes. A BD FACSAria II was used to sort naive, central memory, regulatory and stem cell-like memory CD4+ T cells with a panel that included CD45RO, CCR7, CD25, CD127, CD95 and CD27. All sorted populations exceeded 95% purity. Right away, PBMCs were isolated by Lymphoprep density gradient centrifugation and were stained directly, with no culture step. Samples were stained and sorted in pairs, with one healthy donor and one patient per experiment, so that batch effects were minimized.

All of the isolated RNA was reverse transcribed with the High Capacity cDNA Reverse Transcription Kit, so expressed TCRB transcripts were sequenced. Deep immunoSEQ sequencing was applied to naive, central memory and regulatory T cell samples, giving an average of about 3.4 million total reads per sample. Sorted cells were lysed in RLT buffer, and RNA was extracted using DNase-treated RNeasy Micro or Mini kits according to cell number. To prevent cross-contamination, each cell subset was processed individually, whereas patient and healthy donor samples were processed jointly. The immunoSEQ multiplex PCR was used to amplify TCRB sequences from cDNA, yielding 87-bp fragments that span the CDR3 region. Amplicons were sequenced on the Illumina HiSeq platform. In the original analysis: Synthetic template baselines were used to correct PCR bias computationally, reads within Hamming distance 2 were collapsed, and singletons that could not be merged were discarded. By aligning reads against IMGT, V, D and J genes, CDR3 length, and insertions or deletions at six rearrangement sites were assigned. Clonotype counts were normalized to sorted cell number within each subset before computing true diversity and Gini coefficients with the tcR R package. Repertoire sharing was quantified using the overlap coefficient calculated on TCRB nucleotide sequences. Out-of-frame TCRB sequences from naive cells were analyzed as a proxy for the pre-selection repertoire. TCRdb holds this immuneACCESS table with in-frame rearrangements only. Some clones are missing; in checked studies, unresolved V genes explain under half, and the rest has no known cause. The V and J calls and clone size were taken over from that table, and D and trimming were inferred from the DNA. Across this sample there are a few hundred thousand clones, with more than 9.5% seen only once. The top ten clones comprise about 0.015% of the sample.

Results the study describes overall, beyond this receptor: Because cDNA rather than genomic DNA was sequenced, highly expressing activated cells could have been over-represented, although no difference in activation and CD3 levels was found between groups. Naive, central memory and regulatory TCRB repertoires appeared more similar among patients than among healthy donors. PCR might favor shorter templates, but patient and control samples were amplified and corrected together, so any skew would affect both groups equally. Patients with type 1 diabetes made fewer insertions and deleted more nucleotides at VDJ recombination sites, implying thymic rearrangement abnormalities. In all four CD4+ subsets, TCRB CDR3 length was moderately but significantly shorter in type 1 diabetes patients. Because small numbers of individuals were included in the HLA sub-analyses, any influence of HLA type on TCRB rearrangement was left unresolved.

Sequenced: naive CD4+ T cells from blood. The cell subset or site label on this specimen signifies: true naive CD4+ T cells. The chain is encoded by TRBV29-1 joined to TRBJ2-5, with TRBD2 perhaps the D gene, on 6 matching bases. The sequence came from a woman aged 30 to 39 in good health. The DNA sequence is as follows: TGCAGCGTTGCGGGAGAAGAGACCCAGTACTTC. Translated, it reads CSVAGEETQYF.